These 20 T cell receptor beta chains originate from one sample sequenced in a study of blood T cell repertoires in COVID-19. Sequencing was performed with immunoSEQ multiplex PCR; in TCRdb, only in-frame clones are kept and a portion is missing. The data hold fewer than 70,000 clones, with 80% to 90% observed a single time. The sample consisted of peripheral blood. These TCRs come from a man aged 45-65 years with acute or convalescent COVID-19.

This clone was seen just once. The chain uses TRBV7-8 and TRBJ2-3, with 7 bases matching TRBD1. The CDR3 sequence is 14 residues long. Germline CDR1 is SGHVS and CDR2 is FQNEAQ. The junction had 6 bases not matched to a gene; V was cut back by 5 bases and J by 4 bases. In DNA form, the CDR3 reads TGTGCCAGCAGCACCCGACAGGGAGCAGATACGCAGTATTTT. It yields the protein CASSTRQGADTQYF. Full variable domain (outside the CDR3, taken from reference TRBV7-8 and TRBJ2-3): GAGVSQSPRYKVAKRGQDVALRCDPISGHVSLFWYQQALGQGPEFLTYFQNEAQLDKSGLPSDRFFAERPEGSVSTLKIQRTQQEDSAVYLCASSTRQGADTQYFGPGTRLTVL.

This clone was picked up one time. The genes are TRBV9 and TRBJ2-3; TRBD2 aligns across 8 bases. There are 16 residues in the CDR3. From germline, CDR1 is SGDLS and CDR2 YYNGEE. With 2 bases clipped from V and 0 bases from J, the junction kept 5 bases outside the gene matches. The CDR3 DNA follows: TGTGCCAGCAGCGTGGGTAGCGGGGCGAGCACAGATACGCAGTATTTT. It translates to CASSVGSGASTDTQYF.

CDR3 in DNA: TGTGCCACCAGTGAAACGACTAGCAGGGAGGATGAGCAGTTCTTC. Translated, it gives CATSETTSREDEQFF. The chain joins TRBV24-1 to TRBJ2-1; TRBD2 agrees at 7 bases. Germline CDR1 is KGHDR and CDR2 is SFDVKD. V was clipped by 4 bases and J by 8 bases; unmatched bases: 10. CDR3 length: 15 residues.

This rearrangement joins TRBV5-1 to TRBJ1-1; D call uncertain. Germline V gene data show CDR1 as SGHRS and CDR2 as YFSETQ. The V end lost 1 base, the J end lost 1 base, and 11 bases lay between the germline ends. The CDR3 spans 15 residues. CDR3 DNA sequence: TGCGCCAGCAGCTTGAGCGGGCAGAAGAACACTGAAGCTTTCTTT. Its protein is CASSLSGQKNTEAFF.

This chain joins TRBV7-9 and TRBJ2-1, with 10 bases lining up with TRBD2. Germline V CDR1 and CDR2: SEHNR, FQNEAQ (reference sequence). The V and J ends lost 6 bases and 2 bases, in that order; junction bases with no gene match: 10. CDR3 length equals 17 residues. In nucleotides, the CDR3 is TGTGCCAGCAGTCGATCCGGGACTAGCGAGACCTACAATGAGCAGTTCTTC. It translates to CASSRSGTSETYNEQFF.

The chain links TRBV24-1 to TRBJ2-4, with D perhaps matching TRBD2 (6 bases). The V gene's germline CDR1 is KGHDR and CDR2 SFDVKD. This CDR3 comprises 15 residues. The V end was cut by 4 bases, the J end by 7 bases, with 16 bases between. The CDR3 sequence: CATSDPKEAGNIQYF. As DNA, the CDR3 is TGTGCCACCAGTGACCCTAAAGAGGCGGGGAACATTCAGTACTTC.

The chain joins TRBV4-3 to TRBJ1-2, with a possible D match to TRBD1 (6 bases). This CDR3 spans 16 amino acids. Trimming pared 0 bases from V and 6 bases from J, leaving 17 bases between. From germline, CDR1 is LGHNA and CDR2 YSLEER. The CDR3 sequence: CASSQDWAGDLDGYTF. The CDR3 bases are TGCGCCAGCAGCCAAGATTGGGCAGGGGACCTCGATGGCTACACCTTC.

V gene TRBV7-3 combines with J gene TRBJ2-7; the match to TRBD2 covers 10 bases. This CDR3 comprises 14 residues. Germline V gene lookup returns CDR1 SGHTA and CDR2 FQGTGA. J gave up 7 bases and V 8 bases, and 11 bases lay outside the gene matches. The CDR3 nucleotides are TGTGCCAGCGGACCTAGCGGGAGTGTTCGGGAGCAGTACTTC. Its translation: CASGPSGSVREQYF. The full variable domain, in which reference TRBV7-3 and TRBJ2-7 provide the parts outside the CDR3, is GAGVSQTPSNKVTEKGKYVELRCDPISGHTALYWYRQSLGQGPEFLIYFQGTGAADDSGLPNDRFFAVRPEGSVSTLKIQRTERGDSAVYLCASGPSGSVREQYFGPGTRLTVT.

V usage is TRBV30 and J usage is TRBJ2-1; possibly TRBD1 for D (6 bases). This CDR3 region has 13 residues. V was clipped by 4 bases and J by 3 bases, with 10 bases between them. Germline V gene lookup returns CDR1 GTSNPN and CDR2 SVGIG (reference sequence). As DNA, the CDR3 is TGTGCCTGGACCGGGACAATCTACAATGAGCAGTTCTTC. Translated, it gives CAWTGTIYNEQFF.

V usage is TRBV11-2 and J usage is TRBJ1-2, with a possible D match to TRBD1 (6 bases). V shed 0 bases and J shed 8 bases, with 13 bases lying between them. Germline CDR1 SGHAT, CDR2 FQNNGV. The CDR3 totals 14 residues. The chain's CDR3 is CASSLDTGTFGYTF. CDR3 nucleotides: TGTGCCAGCAGCTTAGACACAGGGACATTCGGCTACACCTTC.

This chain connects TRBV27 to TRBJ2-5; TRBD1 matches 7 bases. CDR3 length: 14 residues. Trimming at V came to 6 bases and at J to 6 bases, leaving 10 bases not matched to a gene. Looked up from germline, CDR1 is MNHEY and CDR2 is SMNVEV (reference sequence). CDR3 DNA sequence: TGTGCCAGCAGCGCACGGGACAGTCGCCAGACCCAGTACTTC. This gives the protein CASSARDSRQTQYF.

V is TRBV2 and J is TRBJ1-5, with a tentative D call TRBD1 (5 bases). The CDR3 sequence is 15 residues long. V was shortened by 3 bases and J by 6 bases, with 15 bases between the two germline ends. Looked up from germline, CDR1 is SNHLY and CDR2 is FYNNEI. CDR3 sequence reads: CASSELGGAGQPQHF. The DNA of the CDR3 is TGTGCCAGCAGTGAGTTAGGAGGGGCGGGTCAGCCCCAGCATTTT.

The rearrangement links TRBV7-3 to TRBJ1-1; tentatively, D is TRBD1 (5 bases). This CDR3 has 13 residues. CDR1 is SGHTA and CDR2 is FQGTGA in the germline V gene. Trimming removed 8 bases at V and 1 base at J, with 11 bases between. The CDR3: CASGSTGNTEAFF. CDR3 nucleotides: TGTGCCAGCGGATCAACAGGGAACACTGAAGCTTTCTTT.

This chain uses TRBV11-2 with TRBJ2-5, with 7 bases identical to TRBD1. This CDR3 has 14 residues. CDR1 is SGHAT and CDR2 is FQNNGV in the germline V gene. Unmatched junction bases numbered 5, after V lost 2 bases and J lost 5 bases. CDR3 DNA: TGTGCCAGCAGCTTATACAGGGGAAGCGAGACCCAGTACTTC. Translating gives CASSLYRGSETQYF.

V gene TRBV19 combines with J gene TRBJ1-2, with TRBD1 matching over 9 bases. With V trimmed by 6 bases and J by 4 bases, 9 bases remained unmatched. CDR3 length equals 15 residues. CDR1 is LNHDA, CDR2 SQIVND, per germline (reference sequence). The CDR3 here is CASRGTGLFGYGYTF. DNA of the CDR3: TGTGCCAGTAGGGGGACAGGGCTTTTTGGCTATGGCTACACCTTC.

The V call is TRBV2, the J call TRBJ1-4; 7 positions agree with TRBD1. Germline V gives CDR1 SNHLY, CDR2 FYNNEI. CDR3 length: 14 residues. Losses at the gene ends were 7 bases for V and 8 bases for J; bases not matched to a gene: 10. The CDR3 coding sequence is TGTGCCAGCACCCCGGGACAGCCTAGGGAAAAACTGTTTTTT. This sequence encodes CASTPGQPREKLFF.

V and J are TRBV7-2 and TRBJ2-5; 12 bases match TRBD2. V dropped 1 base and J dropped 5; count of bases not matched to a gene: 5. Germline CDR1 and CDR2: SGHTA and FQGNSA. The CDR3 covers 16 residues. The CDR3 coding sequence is TGTGCCAGCAGCTTAGTGTCTAGCGGGGGGGAGGAGACCCAGTACTTC. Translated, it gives CASSLVSSGGEETQYF.

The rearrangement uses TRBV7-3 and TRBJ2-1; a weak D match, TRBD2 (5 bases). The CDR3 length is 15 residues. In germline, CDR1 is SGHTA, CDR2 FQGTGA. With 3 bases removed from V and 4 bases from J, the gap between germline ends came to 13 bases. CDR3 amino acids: CASSFAVTGYNEQFF. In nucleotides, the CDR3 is TGTGCCAGCAGCTTTGCGGTTACGGGGTACAATGAGCAGTTCTTC.

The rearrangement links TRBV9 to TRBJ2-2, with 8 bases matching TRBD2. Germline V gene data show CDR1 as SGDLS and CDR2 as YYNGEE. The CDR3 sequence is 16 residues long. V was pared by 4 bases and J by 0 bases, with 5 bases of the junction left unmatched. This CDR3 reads CASSWGGRPNTGELFF. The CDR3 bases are TGTGCCAGCAGCTGGGGCGGGAGGCCGAACACCGGGGAGCTGTTTTTT.

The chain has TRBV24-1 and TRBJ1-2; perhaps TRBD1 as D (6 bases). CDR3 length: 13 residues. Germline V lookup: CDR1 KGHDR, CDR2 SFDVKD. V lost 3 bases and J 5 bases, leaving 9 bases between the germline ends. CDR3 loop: CATSDEQGYGYTF. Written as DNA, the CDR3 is TGTGCCACCAGTGATGAGCAGGGGTATGGCTACACCTTC.